The TCR beta chain described here comes from a study of technical replicates of blood from a handful of donors. Measured with immunoSEQ multiplex PCR; TCRdb has only the in-frame clones, and not every one. This table holds 55,000 to 75,000 clones, more than 75% found once. Trimming took 4 bases from V and 4 from J; bases not matched to a gene: 6. This CDR3 is 15 amino acids long. Per germline, CDR1 SGHRS and CDR2 YFSETQ. The sequence was collected from a human donor in good health. Some clones in this sample may be carry-over from other donors' samples. This chain joins TRBV5-1 and TRBJ2-7; TRBD2 matches at 12 bases. Sequencing was carried out using PBMCs. This CDR3 is CASSTLAGGPYEQYF. The DNA for the CDR3 is TGCGCCAGCAGCACTCTAGCGGGAGGGCCGTACGAGCAGTACTTC.